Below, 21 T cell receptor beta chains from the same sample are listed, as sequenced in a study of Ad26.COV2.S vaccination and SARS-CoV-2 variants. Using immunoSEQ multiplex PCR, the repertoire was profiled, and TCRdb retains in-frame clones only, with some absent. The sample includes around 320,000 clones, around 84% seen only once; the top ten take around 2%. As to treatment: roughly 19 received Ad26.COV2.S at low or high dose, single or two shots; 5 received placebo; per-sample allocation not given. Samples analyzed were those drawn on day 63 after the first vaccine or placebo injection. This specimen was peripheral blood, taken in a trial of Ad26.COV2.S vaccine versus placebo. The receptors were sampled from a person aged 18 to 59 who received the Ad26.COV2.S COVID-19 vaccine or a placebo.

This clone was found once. CDR3 nucleotide sequence: TGCAGCGCTGGACAGGGAATGAGTACTGAAGCTTTCTTT. This encodes CSAGQGMSTEAFF. The chain combines TRBV29-1 with TRBJ1-1; 8 nucleotides match TRBD1. CDR1 and CDR2 (germline): SQVTM, ANQGSEA. The CDR3 sequence is 13 residues long. V dropped 7 bases and J dropped 5; count of bases not matched to a gene: 9.

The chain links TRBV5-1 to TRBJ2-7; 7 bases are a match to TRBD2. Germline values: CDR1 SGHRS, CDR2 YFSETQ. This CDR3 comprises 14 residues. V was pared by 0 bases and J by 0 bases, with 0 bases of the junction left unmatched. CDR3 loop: CASSLGEGSYEQYF. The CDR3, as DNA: TGCGCCAGCAGCTTGGGGGAGGGCTCCTACGAGCAGTACTTC.

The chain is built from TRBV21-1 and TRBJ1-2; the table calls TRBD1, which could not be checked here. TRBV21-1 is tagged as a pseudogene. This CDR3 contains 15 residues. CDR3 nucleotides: TGTGCCAGCATGGGACAGCGGTCCCGAGTCTATGGCTACACCTTC. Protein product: CASMGQRSRVYGYTF.

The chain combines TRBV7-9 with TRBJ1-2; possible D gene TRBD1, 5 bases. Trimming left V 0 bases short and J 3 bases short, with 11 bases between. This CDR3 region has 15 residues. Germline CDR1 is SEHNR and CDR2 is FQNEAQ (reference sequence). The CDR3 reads CASSLAGGVHYGYTF. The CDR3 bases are TGTGCCAGCAGCTTAGCTGGGGGGGTACACTATGGCTACACCTTC. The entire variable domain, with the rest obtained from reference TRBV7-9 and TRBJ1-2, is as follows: DTGVSQNPRHKITKRGQNVTFRCDPISEHNRLYWYRQTLGQGPEFLTYFQNEAQLEKSRLLSDRFSAERPKGSFSTLEIQRTEQGDSAMYLCASSLAGGVHYGYTFGSGTRLTVV.

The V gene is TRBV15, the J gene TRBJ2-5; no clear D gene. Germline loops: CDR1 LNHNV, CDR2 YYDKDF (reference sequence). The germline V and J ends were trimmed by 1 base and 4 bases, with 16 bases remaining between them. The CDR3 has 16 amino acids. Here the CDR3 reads CATSRGEGKAGETQYF. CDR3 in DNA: TGTGCCACCAGCAGAGGTGAAGGGAAGGCAGGAGAGACCCAGTACTTC.

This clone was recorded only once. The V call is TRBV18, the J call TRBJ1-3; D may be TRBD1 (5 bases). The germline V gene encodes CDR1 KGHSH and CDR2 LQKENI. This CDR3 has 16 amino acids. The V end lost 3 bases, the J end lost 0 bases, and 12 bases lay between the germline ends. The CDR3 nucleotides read TGTGCCAGCTCACCCCCGGGACGTAACTCTGGAAACACCATATATTTT. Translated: CASSPPGRNSGNTIYF.

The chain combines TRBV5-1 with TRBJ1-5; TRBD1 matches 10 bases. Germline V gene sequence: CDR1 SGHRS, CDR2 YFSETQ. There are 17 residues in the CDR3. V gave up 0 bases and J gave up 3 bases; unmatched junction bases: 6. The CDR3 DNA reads TGCGCCAGCAGCTTGGGTCTCGGGACAGGGGCCAATCAGCCCCAGCATTTT. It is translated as CASSLGLGTGANQPQHF.

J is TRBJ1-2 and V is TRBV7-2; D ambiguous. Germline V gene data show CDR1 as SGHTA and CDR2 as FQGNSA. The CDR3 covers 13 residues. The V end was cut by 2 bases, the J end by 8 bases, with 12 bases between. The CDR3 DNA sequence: TGTGCCAGCAGCTTACTAAGGGAAAGGGGCTACACCTTC. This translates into CASSLLRERGYTF.

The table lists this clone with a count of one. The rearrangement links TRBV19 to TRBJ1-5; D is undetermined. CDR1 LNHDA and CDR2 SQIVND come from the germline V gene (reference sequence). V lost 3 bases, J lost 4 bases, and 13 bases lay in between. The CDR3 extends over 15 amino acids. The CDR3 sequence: CASSIDGRPNQPQHF. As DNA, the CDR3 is TGTGCCAGTAGTATCGACGGTCGACCTAATCAGCCCCAGCATTTT.

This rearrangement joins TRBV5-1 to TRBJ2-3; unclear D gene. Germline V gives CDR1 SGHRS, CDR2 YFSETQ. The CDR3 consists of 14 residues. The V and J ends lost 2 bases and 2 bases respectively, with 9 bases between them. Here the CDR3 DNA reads TGCGCCAGCAGCTTTTTACAGACCACAGATACGCAGTATTTT. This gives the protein CASSFLQTTDTQYF.

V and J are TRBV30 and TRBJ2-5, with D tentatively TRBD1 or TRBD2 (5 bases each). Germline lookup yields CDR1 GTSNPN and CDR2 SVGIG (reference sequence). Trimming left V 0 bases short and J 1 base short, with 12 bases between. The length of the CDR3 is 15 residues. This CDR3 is CAWSVARAGQETQYF. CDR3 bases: TGTGCCTGGAGTGTTGCCAGGGCGGGCCAAGAGACCCAGTACTTC.

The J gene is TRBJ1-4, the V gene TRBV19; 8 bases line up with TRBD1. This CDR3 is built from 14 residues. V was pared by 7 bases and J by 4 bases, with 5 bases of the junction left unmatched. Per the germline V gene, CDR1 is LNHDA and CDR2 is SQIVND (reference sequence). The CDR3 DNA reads TGTGCCAGTACGCTAGGACAGGGTAATGAAAAACTGTTTTTT. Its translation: CASTLGQGNEKLFF. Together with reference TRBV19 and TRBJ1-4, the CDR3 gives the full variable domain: DGGITQSPKYLFRKEGQNVTLSCEQNLNHDAMYWYRQDPGQGLRLIYYSQIVNDFQKGDIAEGYSVSREKKESFPLTVTSAQKNPTAFYLCASTLGQGNEKLFFGSGTQLSVL.

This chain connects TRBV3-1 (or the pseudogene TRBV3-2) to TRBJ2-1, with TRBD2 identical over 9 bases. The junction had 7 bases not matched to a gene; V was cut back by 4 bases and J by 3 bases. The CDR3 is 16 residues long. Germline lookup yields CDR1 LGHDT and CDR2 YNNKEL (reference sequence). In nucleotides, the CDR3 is TGTGCCAGCAGCCGTGCGGGAGGGGGCGTCTACAATGAGCAGTTCTTC. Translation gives CASSRAGGGVYNEQFF.

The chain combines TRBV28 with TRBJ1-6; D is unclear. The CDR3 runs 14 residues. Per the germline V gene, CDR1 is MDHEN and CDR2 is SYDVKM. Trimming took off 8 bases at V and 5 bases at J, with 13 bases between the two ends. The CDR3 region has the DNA TGTGCCAGCGAAGGGTGGGCAGATAATTCACCCCTCCACTTT. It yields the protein CASEGWADNSPLHF.

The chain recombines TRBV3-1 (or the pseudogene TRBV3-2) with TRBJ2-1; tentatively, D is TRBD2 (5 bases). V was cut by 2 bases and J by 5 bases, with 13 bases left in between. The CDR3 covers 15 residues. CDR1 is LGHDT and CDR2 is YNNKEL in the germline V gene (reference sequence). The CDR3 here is CASSQLGSVNNEQFF. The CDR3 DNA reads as TGTGCCAGCAGCCAATTGGGTAGCGTAAACAATGAGCAGTTCTTC.

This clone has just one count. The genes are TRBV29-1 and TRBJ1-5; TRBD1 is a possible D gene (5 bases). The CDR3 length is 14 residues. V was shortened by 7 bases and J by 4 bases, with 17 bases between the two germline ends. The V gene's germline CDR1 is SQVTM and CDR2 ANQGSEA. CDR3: CSARGTDPNQPQHF. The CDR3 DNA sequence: TGCAGCGCCCGGGGGACGGATCCAAATCAGCCCCAGCATTTT.

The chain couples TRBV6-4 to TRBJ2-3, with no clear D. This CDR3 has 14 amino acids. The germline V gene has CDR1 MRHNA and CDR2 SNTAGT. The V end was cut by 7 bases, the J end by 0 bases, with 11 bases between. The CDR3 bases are TGTGCCAGCAAAAGGACGGCTAGCACAGATACGCAGTATTTT. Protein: CASKRTASTDTQYF.

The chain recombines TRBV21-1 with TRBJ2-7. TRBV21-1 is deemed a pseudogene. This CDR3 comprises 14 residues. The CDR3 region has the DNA TGTGCCAGCAGCCTACGGGGACCACCCTACGAGCAGTACTTC. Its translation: CASSLRGPPYEQYF.

The DNA of the CDR3 is TGTGCCACCAAACAGGGGACCTCTGGAAACACCATATATTTT. Protein: CATKQGTSGNTIYF. This chain joins TRBV6-5 and TRBJ1-3; 7 nucleotides match TRBD1. The ends lost 10 bases at V and 0 bases at J; junction bases unmatched: 6. From germline, CDR1 is MNHEY and CDR2 SVGAGI. The CDR3 is 14 amino acids.

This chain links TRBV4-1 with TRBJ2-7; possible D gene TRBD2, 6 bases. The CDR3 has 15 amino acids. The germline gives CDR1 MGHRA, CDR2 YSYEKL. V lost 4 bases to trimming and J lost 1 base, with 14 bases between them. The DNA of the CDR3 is TGCGCCAGCAGCCCATCAGGTAGCGGATCCTACGAGCAGTACTTC. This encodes CASSPSGSGSYEQYF.

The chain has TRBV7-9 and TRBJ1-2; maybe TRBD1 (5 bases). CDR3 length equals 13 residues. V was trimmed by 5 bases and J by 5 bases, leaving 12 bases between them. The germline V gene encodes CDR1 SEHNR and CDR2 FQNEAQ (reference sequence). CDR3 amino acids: CASSIAGGYGYTF. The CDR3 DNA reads TGTGCCAGCAGCATCGCGGGGGGGTATGGCTACACCTTC. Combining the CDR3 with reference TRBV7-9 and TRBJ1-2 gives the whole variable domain DTGVSQNPRHKITKRGQNVTFRCDPISEHNRLYWYRQTLGQGPEFLTYFQNEAQLEKSRLLSDRFSAERPKGSFSTLEIQRTEQGDSAMYLCASSIAGGYGYTFGSGTRLTVV.